This TCR beta chain is from a study of shared clonotypes between healthy human individuals. Germline V gene lookup returns CDR1 SGHRS and CDR2 YFSETQ. Trimming stripped 0 bases from V and 3 bases from J, with 11 bases between. This CDR3 comprises 15 residues. Assay: immunoSEQ multiplex PCR; the TCRdb copy retains only in-frame clones and omits some. The table lists over a million clones, around 98.5% of them singletons, with 0.36% in the top ten. The gene calls are TRBV5-1 and TRBJ2-3; weak D call: TRBD1 (5 bases). The sample was naive CD4+ T cells sorted from blood. Subset reported: CD45RA+ positively selected. This receptor was obtained from a man under 40 in good health. CDR3 in DNA: TGCGCCAGCAGCTTGGACAGGCCTGATACAGATACGCAGTATTTT. Protein product: CASSLDRPDTDTQYF.